The rows below give T cell receptor beta chains drawn from one sample of a study of T cells in Graves' hyperthyroidism and ophthalmopathy. Each CDR3 protein is one row after TCRdb ran MiXCR on the multiplex PCR reads. This table has 300,000 to 400,000 distinct CDR3 sequences, about 14% appearing once. The specimen was blood. Receptors originate from a woman aged 25 to 45 with Graves' ophthalmopathy. The CDR3 runs from the conserved cysteine through the conserved F or W. The D gene is left open where the match is weak. Size values are once, few and many counts, or a class for expanded clones, and some rows have none.

TRBV5-5	.	.	TRBJ1-2	TGTACCAGCAGCCAAGACAGGACTAACTATGGCTACACCTTC	CTSSQDRTNYGYTF
TRBV7-2	.	many	TRBJ2-5	TGTGCCAGCAGCTTATCCATGGTGACCCAGTACTTC	CASSLSMVTQYF
TRBV7-9	.	many	TRBJ2-5	TGTGCCAGCAGCTTGGCGCAGGGACCTCAAGAGACCCAGTACTTC	CASSLAQGPQETQYF
TRBV12-3/TRBV12-4	.	few	TRBJ2-1	TGTGCCAGCAGTTACGCGGGGAGCTCCCACAATGAGCAGTTCTTC	CASSYAGSSHNEQFF
TRBV29-1	.	few	TRBJ2-7	TGCAGCGTGTTTATTGGCGAGCAGTACTTC	CSVFIGEQYF
TRBV19	TRBD1	.	TRBJ2-3	TGTGCCAGTAAAGTTGGGACAGGGGGCCGGAATACGCAGTATTTT	CASKVGTGGRNTQYF
TRBV6-8	.	many	TRBJ2-2	TGTGCCAGCAACAAGCGAACTACCGGGGAGCTGTTTTTT	CASNKRTTGELFF
TRBV5-5	.	.	TRBJ1-3	TGTGCCAGCAGCTTGAGGACCGCTGGAAACACCATATATTTT	CASSLRTAGNTIYF
TRBV6-5	.	many	TRBJ2-5	TGTGCCAGCAGTTACCGTGCAGGCAGTTACCAAGAGACCCAGTACTTC	CASSYRAGSYQETQYF
TRBV7-9	.	.	TRBJ2-7	TGTGCCAGCAGCTTAGGGGGGAGACTGACGGAGCAGTACTTC	CASSLGGRLTEQYF
TRBV5-4	.	.	TRBJ2-7	TGTGCCAGCAGTGTACCTCCCTCCTACGAGCAGTACTTC	CASSVPPSYEQYF
TRBV5-1	.	.	TRBJ2-6	TGCGCCAGCAGCTTGGTTCGGGGCAGCTCTGGGGCCAACGTCCTGACTTTC	CASSLVRGSSGANVLTF
TRBV20-1	.	.	TRBJ1-2	TGCAGTGCTTACCTACAGGGTATTTATGGCTACACCTTC	CSAYLQGIYGYTF
TRBV29-1	.	many	TRBJ2-7	TGCAGCGTCACAGAGGGGGGTGGCCCCTACGAGCAGTACTTC	CSVTEGGGPYEQYF
TRBV6-1	.	.	TRBJ1-5	TGTGCCAGCAGTGAATTGGTTAATCGCAATCAGCCCCAGCATTTT	CASSELVNRNQPQHF
TRBV6-6	TRBD2	many	TRBJ2-5	TGTGCCAGCAGTTACTACACTAGCGGGGGGAACCAAGAGACCCAGTACTTC	CASSYYTSGGNQETQYF
TRBV28	.	many	TRBJ2-3	TGTGCCAGCAGCGGATCTCGAGGACCCCCCCCCACGGATACGCAGTATTTT	CASSGSRGPPPTDTQYF
TRBV7-8	TRBD2	many	TRBJ2-5	TGTGCCAGCAGCTTAGCGGGACTAGCGGGGGGTAAAGAGACCCAGTACTTC	CASSLAGLAGGKETQYF
TRBV7-2	.	many	TRBJ2-7	TGTGCCAGCAGCCTCGGACGGAGAGCCTACGAGCAGTACTTC	CASSLGRRAYEQYF
TRBV18	TRBD1	many	TRBJ1-1	TGTGCCAGCTCAGCGCCGGGACAGGGTTTCCGTGAAGCTTTCTTT	CASSAPGQGFREAFF
TRBV4-1	.	.	TRBJ1-2	TGCGCCAGCAGCCAAGTCGGCGGGAACTATGGCTACACCTTC	CASSQVGGNYGYTF
TRBV2	.	many	TRBJ2-7	TGTGCCAGTTCAAGATTATTAGGGGCCGAGCAGTACTTC	CASSRLLGAEQYF
TRBV30	.	many	TRBJ2-2	TGTGCCTGGAGTGTGGTAGTACCCGGGGAGCTGTTTTTT	CAWSVVVPGELFF
TRBV7-9	TRBD2	many	TRBJ2-5	TGTGCCAGCAGCTTAGTTCCTAGCGGGGGACAGACCCAGTACTTC	CASSLVPSGGQTQYF
TRBV4-2	.	many	TRBJ2-7	TGTGCCAGCAGCCAAGCAGCGGGCGAAAGCTCCTACGAGCAGTACTTC	CASSQAAGESSYEQYF
TRBV4-2	TRBD2	.	TRBJ2-3	TGTGCCAGCAGCCAAGTAGCGGGGGGGCCGTTTGACACAGATACGCAGTATTTT	CASSQVAGGPFDTDTQYF
TRBV20-1	.	many	TRBJ1-3	TGCAGTGCTGGAGGACTGGGAAGCTCTAGAAACACCATATATTTT	CSAGGLGSSRNTIYF
TRBV5-1	TRBD2	many	TRBJ2-3	TGCGCCAGCAGCGTAGCGGGGGGGCCCGCAGATACGCAGTATTTT	CASSVAGGPADTQYF
TRBV28	.	many	TRBJ2-7	TGTGCCAGCAGTTCTCCCCCCACGGCCCGGTTTTCCTACGAGCAGTACTTC	CASSSPPTARFSYEQYF
TRBV20-1	.	many	TRBJ2-1	TGCAGTGCTCAGAAACTAGTTGATGAGCAGTTCTTC	CSAQKLVDEQFF
TRBV24-1	TRBD2	many	TRBJ2-1	TGTGCCACCAGTGACCAACCCGGGACTAGCGGGGTGTACAATGAGCAGTTCTTC	CATSDQPGTSGVYNEQFF
TRBV12-3/TRBV12-4	.	many	TRBJ2-5	TGTGCCAGCAGTTTCAACAGATATTCAAAAGAGACCCAGTACTTC	CASSFNRYSKETQYF
TRBV11-2	TRBD1	many	TRBJ2-1	TGTGCCAGCAGCTTAGGAAGGGGGCTTAGTGTCGGGTCCCTTAATGAGCAGTTCTTC	CASSLGRGLSVGSLNEQFF
TRBV20-1	.	many	TRBJ2-6	TGCAGTGCGGAAGGGTCTTCTGGGGCCAACGTCCTGACTTTC	CSAEGSSGANVLTF
TRBV30	TRBD2	many	TRBJ2-1	TGTGCCTGGAGGACTAGCGGGGGGGTGGTGTATTCTGAGCAGTTCTTC	CAWRTSGGVVYSEQFF
TRBV6-1	TRBD1	few	TRBJ2-1	TGTGCCAGCCCCTCCAGGGGGCGAGGCGATGAGCAGTTCTTC	CASPSRGRGDEQFF
TRBV12-3/TRBV12-4	TRBD1	many	TRBJ1-3	TGTGCCAGCAGTTTAGCGCTCCGTGGGACAGAGAGGCGAAACACCATATATTTT	CASSLALRGTERRNTIYF
TRBV30	.	many	TRBJ2-7	TGTGCCTGGAGGGGGTTAGGGGTTTCAAAGGAGCAGTACTTC	CAWRGLGVSKEQYF
TRBV11-2	.	many	TRBJ2-1	TGTGCCAGCACTCGGACAACCTACAATGAGCAGTTCTTC	CASTRTTYNEQFF
TRBV20-1	TRBD2	many	TRBJ2-7	TGCAGTGCTGCATCCGGGACTAGCTCTAACTACGAGCAGTACTTC	CSAASGTSSNYEQYF
TRBV9	TRBD1	.	TRBJ1-6	TGTGCCAGCAGCGCCGGGACAGGGGAATCACCCCTCCACTTT	CASSAGTGESPLHF
TRBV7-9	.	many	TRBJ2-3	TGTGCCAGCAGCTCAGCGGAGATCCCCCGGCCGGGTTGGACAGATACGCAGTATTTT	CASSSAEIPRPGWTDTQYF
TRBV5-6	.	many	TRBJ2-3	TGTGCCAGCAGCCTCGGGGGAGGCACAGATACGCAGTATTTT	CASSLGGGTDTQYF
TRBV12-3/TRBV12-4	.	few	TRBJ2-7	TGTGCCAGCAGTCGCCGGGCAGCTTCTCAGCCCTACGAGCAGTACTTC	CASSRRAASQPYEQYF
TRBV5-4	.	.	TRBJ1-3	TGTGCCAGCCACACGGACTCTGGAAACACCATATATTTT	CASHTDSGNTIYF
TRBV12-3/TRBV12-4	.	.	TRBJ1-5	TGTGCCAGCAGTTTGCGAGGGGGAATCCTCACCCAGCATTTT	CASSLRGGILTQHF
TRBV30	TRBD2	few	TRBJ2-1	TGTGCCTGGAGTGTTTCGTGGGGGGGAAGCAATGAGCAGTTCTTC	CAWSVSWGGSNEQFF
TRBV29-1	TRBD1	many	TRBJ1-1	TGCAGCGTTGACCGGGACAGGGGACTACCGTTTGAAGCTTTCTTT	CSVDRDRGLPFEAFF
TRBV4-1	.	few	TRBJ2-7	TGCGCCAGCAGCCAAGACGACAGGAGCTCCTACGAGCAGTACTTC	CASSQDDRSSYEQYF
TRBV27	TRBD1	many	TRBJ2-3	TGTGCCAGCAGTTTTGGGGACAGATTCACAGATACGCAGTATTTT	CASSFGDRFTDTQYF
TRBV6-1	.	many	TRBJ1-1	TGTGCCAGCACAGGGGTGGGGAACACTGAAGCTTTCTTT	CASTGVGNTEAFF
TRBV5-5	.	few	TRBJ1-2	TGTGCCAGCAGCGGCTACAGGGTTTTTAGCTATGGCTACACCTTC	CASSGYRVFSYGYTF
TRBV6-1	.	few	TRBJ1-5	TGTGCCAGCAGCGAGGGACGGGACTATCAGCCCCAGCATTTT	CASSEGRDYQPQHF